The entry below gives a single T cell receptor (beta chain) sequence along with its context. Its antigen is currently unknown. A read error may produce the germline difference seen at one junction end. This sample is drawn from a study of spatial heterogeneity in lung cancer. Whole-study context: Compared with alpha-chain sequences, beta-chain sequences were consistently detected in greater numbers.

Study-level findings and limits: Ubiquitous expanded tumor TCRs showed up in blood more at resection than follow-up.

Indicated time point: sample taken at primary tumor resection. Samples came from about 72 TRACERx patients with untreated early-stage lung cancer. The input material, whole RNA from tumor, nontumor lung or frozen PBMC, was sequenced unsorted. TCRdb reanalysed the 5' RACE reads using MiXCR and keeps one entry per CDR3 protein. This sample has some 38,000 distinct CDR3 sequences, with around 7.5% found just once. Germline V gene sequence: CDR1 DFQATT, CDR2 SNEGSKA (reference sequence). The CDR3 has 16 residues. V usage is TRBV20-1 and J usage is TRBJ1-1; the D gene is possibly TRBD1 (5 bases). This sequence originates from a male donor with early-stage non-small cell lung cancer. This material consisted of PBMCs, taken at surgery. The CDR3 DNA is TGCAGTGCTAGAGATCGGAGCTCAGGGAGTAGGACTGAAGCTCTCTTT. Translating it yields CSARDRSSGSRTEALF.